Listed below are T cell receptor beta chains from one sample, sequenced in a study of blood T cell repertoires in COVID-19. Sequencing was performed with immunoSEQ multiplex PCR; in TCRdb, only in-frame clones are kept and a portion is missing. The data contain 340,000 or so clones, approximately 86% of them singletons. The sequenced sample consisted of PBMCs or T cells enriched from blood (not recorded which). The receptors come from a woman aged 40 to 49 with acute COVID-19. The CDR3 runs from the conserved cysteine through the conserved F or W. Each record gives: D gene, clone size, J gene, V gene, CDR3 DNA, CDR3 protein. The D gene is left open where the match is weak. Clone size is stated in some rows and not others, as once, few, many or a class when expanded.

d_call: TRBD2
clone_size: -
j_call: TRBJ2-3
v_call: TRBV4-3
cdr3_nt: TGCGCCAGCAGCCAAGATCCTTCCGGACTAGCGGGGGCAGATACGCAGTATTTT
cdr3_aa: CASSQDPSGLAGADTQYF

d_call: TRBD1
clone_size: -
j_call: TRBJ1-1
v_call: TRBV9
cdr3_nt: TGTGCCAGCAGCGTAGGGGCAGGGGGCGCAGGAACTGAAGCTTTCTTT
cdr3_aa: CASSVGAGGAGTEAFF

d_call: -
clone_size: -
j_call: TRBJ2-1
v_call: TRBV13
cdr3_nt: TGTGCCAGCAGCTTCCAGGGACTTTCCTACAATGAGCAGTTCTTC
cdr3_aa: CASSFQGLSYNEQFF

d_call: -
clone_size: -
j_call: TRBJ2-1
v_call: TRBV29-1
cdr3_nt: TGCAGCGTTGAAAGGAGCTACAATGAGCAGTTCTTC
cdr3_aa: CSVERSYNEQFF

d_call: TRBD1
clone_size: -
j_call: TRBJ2-2
v_call: TRBV11-3
cdr3_nt: TGTGCCAGTCAGGACAGGGGCACCGGGGAGCTGTTTTTT
cdr3_aa: CASQDRGTGELFF

d_call: -
clone_size: -
j_call: TRBJ1-6
v_call: TRBV28
cdr3_nt: TGTGCCAGCAGTTTATCCGGCAGGGCAAATTCACCCCTCCACTTT
cdr3_aa: CASSLSGRANSPLHF

d_call: -
clone_size: -
j_call: TRBJ1-3
v_call: TRBV4-3
cdr3_nt: TGCGCCAGCAGCCAAGACGTGACGGGGTACTCTGGAAACACCATATATTTT
cdr3_aa: CASSQDVTGYSGNTIYF

d_call: -
clone_size: -
j_call: TRBJ2-7
v_call: TRBV9
cdr3_nt: TGTGCCAGCAGCGTAGGCGCGTTCGGCGGGATGGGGGTTTACGAGCAGTACTTC
cdr3_aa: CASSVGAFGGMGVYEQYF

d_call: TRBD2
clone_size: -
j_call: TRBJ2-3
v_call: TRBV7-2
cdr3_nt: TGTGCCAGCAGCTTTGTACTAGCGGGGGACGGCACAGATACGCAGTATTTT
cdr3_aa: CASSFVLAGDGTDTQYF

d_call: -
clone_size: few
j_call: TRBJ2-3
v_call: TRBV9
cdr3_nt: TGTGCCAGCAGCGTAGGGATCGGGGTGACAGATACGCAGTATTTT
cdr3_aa: CASSVGIGVTDTQYF

d_call: TRBD1
clone_size: -
j_call: TRBJ1-2
v_call: TRBV7-2
cdr3_nt: TGTGCCAGCAGCCCAGACAGGGATCCCGGCTACACCTTC
cdr3_aa: CASSPDRDPGYTF

d_call: TRBD1
clone_size: -
j_call: TRBJ2-2
v_call: TRBV7-9
cdr3_nt: TGTGCCAGCAGCACAGACAGGGACGCGAACACCGGGGAGCTGTTTTTT
cdr3_aa: CASSTDRDANTGELFF

d_call: -
clone_size: -
j_call: TRBJ1-2
v_call: TRBV4-1
cdr3_nt: TGCGCCAGCAGCCCCGACCCAGGGTCCCTGAGCGGCTACACCTTC
cdr3_aa: CASSPDPGSLSGYTF

d_call: TRBD1
clone_size: -
j_call: TRBJ1-2
v_call: TRBV7-2
cdr3_nt: TGTGCCAGCAGCTTTGGCCAGGGGGCGAGTCGTGGCTACACCTTC
cdr3_aa: CASSFGQGASRGYTF

d_call: -
clone_size: -
j_call: TRBJ1-6
v_call: TRBV24-1
cdr3_nt: TGTGCCACCAGTGATGATAACAGGCAAACCCCCTCACCCCTCCACTTT
cdr3_aa: CATSDDNRQTPSPLHF

d_call: TRBD1
clone_size: -
j_call: TRBJ2-1
v_call: TRBV18
cdr3_nt: TGTGCCAGCTCACCACCGAACAGGGGGTCAGCTGAGCAGTTCTTC
cdr3_aa: CASSPPNRGSAEQFF

d_call: -
clone_size: -
j_call: TRBJ1-6
v_call: TRBV19
cdr3_nt: TGTGCCAGTAGTACAGGGGTTTCACCCCTCCACTTT
cdr3_aa: CASSTGVSPLHF

d_call: -
clone_size: -
j_call: TRBJ1-5
v_call: TRBV4-2
cdr3_nt: TGTGCCAGCAGCCGGACAAAGGATCAGCCCCAGCATTTT
cdr3_aa: CASSRTKDQPQHF

d_call: -
clone_size: once
j_call: TRBJ2-3
v_call: TRBV10-3
cdr3_nt: TGTGCCATCACAGGGACTTTCACAGATACGCAGTATTTT
cdr3_aa: CAITGTFTDTQYF

d_call: TRBD1
clone_size: -
j_call: TRBJ2-1
v_call: TRBV27
cdr3_nt: TGTGCCAGCGAACCCCGCCCTAGACAGGGGGCCAACTTAGGGGTCGGTAATGAGCAGTTCTTC
cdr3_aa: CASEPRPRQGANLGVGNEQFF

d_call: TRBD1
clone_size: -
j_call: TRBJ1-1
v_call: TRBV7-6
cdr3_nt: TGTGCCAGCAGCTTAAGTCAGGGGGCAAACACTGAAGCTTTCTTT
cdr3_aa: CASSLSQGANTEAFF

d_call: -
clone_size: -
j_call: TRBJ2-3
v_call: TRBV24-1
cdr3_nt: TGTGCCACCAGTGATACGCGGCCCGGCCGCACAGATACGCAGTATTTT
cdr3_aa: CATSDTRPGRTDTQYF

d_call: -
clone_size: -
j_call: TRBJ1-3
v_call: TRBV6-5
cdr3_nt: TGTGCCAGCAGTTACGGGGGCCCCTCTGGAAACACCATATATTTT
cdr3_aa: CASSYGGPSGNTIYF

d_call: TRBD2
clone_size: -
j_call: TRBJ2-5
v_call: TRBV4-3
cdr3_nt: TGCGCCAGCAGCCAAGATCAACTAGCGGGAGCTGAGACCCAGTACTTC
cdr3_aa: CASSQDQLAGAETQYF

d_call: -
clone_size: once
j_call: TRBJ2-1
v_call: TRBV4-3
cdr3_nt: TGCGCCAGCAGCCAACAGAATTTTGGGCCCAAAAGCTCCTACAATGAGCAGTTCTTC
cdr3_aa: CASSQQNFGPKSSYNEQFF

d_call: -
clone_size: -
j_call: TRBJ2-7
v_call: TRBV5-1
cdr3_nt: TGCGCCAGCAGCCGAGACGTTGGGTCGGGGGTACACGAGCAGTACTTC
cdr3_aa: CASSRDVGSGVHEQYF

d_call: TRBD1
clone_size: -
j_call: TRBJ2-1
v_call: TRBV5-4
cdr3_nt: TGTGCCAGCAGCTTTGACAGGGGGAACTACAATGAGCAGTTCTTC
cdr3_aa: CASSFDRGNYNEQFF

d_call: -
clone_size: -
j_call: TRBJ1-2
v_call: TRBV5-8
cdr3_nt: TGTGCCAGCAGCTTGAACGGACACGGCCGGGACTATGGCTACACCTTC
cdr3_aa: CASSLNGHGRDYGYTF

d_call: -
clone_size: -
j_call: TRBJ1-1
v_call: TRBV7-9
cdr3_nt: TGTGCCAGCAGCTTATTTTTGGATGGAGCTGAAGCTTTCTTT
cdr3_aa: CASSLFLDGAEAFF